The 5 T cell receptor beta chains listed next were all sequenced from one sample in a study of T-cell memory formation after mild COVID-19. MiXCR, run by TCRdb on the 5' RACE reads, gives a single entry per CDR3 protein. Among about 620,000 distinct CDR3 sequences, about a sixth were seen once, and the ten largest hold around 12%. Material for sequencing was PBMCs or a T cell subset sorted from them (not recorded which). Receptors were obtained from an adult woman who had mild COVID-19 (a few samples of this study predate the infection). Cell type and time point are not known.

V is TRBV7-9 and J is TRBJ2-3, with TRBD2 matching 9 bases. CDR1 SEHNR and CDR2 FQNEAQ come from the germline V gene (reference sequence). After removal of 3 bases from V and 2 bases from J, the junction contained 6 bases not matched to a gene. The CDR3 sequence is 16 residues long. CDR3 amino acids: CASSFVGGGDTDTQYF. In DNA, the CDR3 is TGTGCCAGCAGCTTCGTCGGCGGGGGGGACACAGATACGCAGTATTTT.

A few counts support this clonotype. The rearrangement links TRBV7-9 to TRBJ1-1; D is uncertain. This CDR3 spans 12 amino acids. The germline CDR1 and CDR2 sequences are SEHNR and FQNEAQ (reference sequence). The V and J ends lost 4 bases and 7 bases respectively, with 10 bases between them. The CDR3 sequence is CASSSDRDEAFF. In DNA, the CDR3 is TGTGCCAGCAGCTCCGACCGTGATGAAGCTTTCTTT.

CDR3 nucleotides: TGTGCCAGCAGGCGGACTAGCGACACAGATACGCAGTATTTT. Translated, it gives CASRRTSDTDTQYF. The J gene is TRBJ2-3, the V gene TRBV7-3; TRBD2 matches at 9 bases. This CDR3 comprises 14 residues. The germline V gene has CDR1 SGHTA and CDR2 FQGTGA. V was pared by 6 bases and J by 2 bases, with 3 bases of the junction left unmatched.

This clonotype was observed a single time. The chain carries TRBV19 and TRBJ2-1, with 8 bases matching TRBD2. Unmatched junction bases numbered 3, after V lost 4 bases and J lost 1 base. Germline lookup yields CDR1 LNHDA and CDR2 SQIVND (reference sequence). The CDR3 contains 15 residues. CDR3 DNA: TGTGCCAGTAGTAGTAGCGGGGCGTCCTACAATGAGCAGTTCTTC. It is translated as CASSSSGASYNEQFF. The entire variable domain, with the rest obtained from reference TRBV19 and TRBJ2-1, is as follows: DGGITQSPKYLFRKEGQNVTLSCEQNLNHDAMYWYRQDPGQGLRLIYYSQIVNDFQKGDIAEGYSVSREKKESFPLTVTSAQKNPTAFYLCASSSSGASYNEQFFGPGTRLTVL.

This clonotype was observed a handful of times. The chain recombines TRBV2 with TRBJ1-6; 9 bases fit TRBD1. CDR3 size: 17 residues. Germline trimming cut 3 bases from V and 6 bases from J; bases unmatched to any gene: 9. Germline V lookup: CDR1 SNHLY, CDR2 FYNNEI. The CDR3: CASSDLLPGQGNSPLHF. DNA for the CDR3: TGTGCCAGCAGTGATCTCCTCCCGGGACAGGGTAATTCACCCCTCCACTTT. Full variable domain (outside the CDR3, taken from reference TRBV2 and TRBJ1-6): EPEVTQTPSHQVTQMGQEVILRCVPISNHLYFYWYRQILGQKVEFLVSFYNNEISEKSEIFDDQFSVERPDGSNFTLKIRSTKLEDSAMYFCASSDLLPGQGNSPLHFGNGTRLTVT.